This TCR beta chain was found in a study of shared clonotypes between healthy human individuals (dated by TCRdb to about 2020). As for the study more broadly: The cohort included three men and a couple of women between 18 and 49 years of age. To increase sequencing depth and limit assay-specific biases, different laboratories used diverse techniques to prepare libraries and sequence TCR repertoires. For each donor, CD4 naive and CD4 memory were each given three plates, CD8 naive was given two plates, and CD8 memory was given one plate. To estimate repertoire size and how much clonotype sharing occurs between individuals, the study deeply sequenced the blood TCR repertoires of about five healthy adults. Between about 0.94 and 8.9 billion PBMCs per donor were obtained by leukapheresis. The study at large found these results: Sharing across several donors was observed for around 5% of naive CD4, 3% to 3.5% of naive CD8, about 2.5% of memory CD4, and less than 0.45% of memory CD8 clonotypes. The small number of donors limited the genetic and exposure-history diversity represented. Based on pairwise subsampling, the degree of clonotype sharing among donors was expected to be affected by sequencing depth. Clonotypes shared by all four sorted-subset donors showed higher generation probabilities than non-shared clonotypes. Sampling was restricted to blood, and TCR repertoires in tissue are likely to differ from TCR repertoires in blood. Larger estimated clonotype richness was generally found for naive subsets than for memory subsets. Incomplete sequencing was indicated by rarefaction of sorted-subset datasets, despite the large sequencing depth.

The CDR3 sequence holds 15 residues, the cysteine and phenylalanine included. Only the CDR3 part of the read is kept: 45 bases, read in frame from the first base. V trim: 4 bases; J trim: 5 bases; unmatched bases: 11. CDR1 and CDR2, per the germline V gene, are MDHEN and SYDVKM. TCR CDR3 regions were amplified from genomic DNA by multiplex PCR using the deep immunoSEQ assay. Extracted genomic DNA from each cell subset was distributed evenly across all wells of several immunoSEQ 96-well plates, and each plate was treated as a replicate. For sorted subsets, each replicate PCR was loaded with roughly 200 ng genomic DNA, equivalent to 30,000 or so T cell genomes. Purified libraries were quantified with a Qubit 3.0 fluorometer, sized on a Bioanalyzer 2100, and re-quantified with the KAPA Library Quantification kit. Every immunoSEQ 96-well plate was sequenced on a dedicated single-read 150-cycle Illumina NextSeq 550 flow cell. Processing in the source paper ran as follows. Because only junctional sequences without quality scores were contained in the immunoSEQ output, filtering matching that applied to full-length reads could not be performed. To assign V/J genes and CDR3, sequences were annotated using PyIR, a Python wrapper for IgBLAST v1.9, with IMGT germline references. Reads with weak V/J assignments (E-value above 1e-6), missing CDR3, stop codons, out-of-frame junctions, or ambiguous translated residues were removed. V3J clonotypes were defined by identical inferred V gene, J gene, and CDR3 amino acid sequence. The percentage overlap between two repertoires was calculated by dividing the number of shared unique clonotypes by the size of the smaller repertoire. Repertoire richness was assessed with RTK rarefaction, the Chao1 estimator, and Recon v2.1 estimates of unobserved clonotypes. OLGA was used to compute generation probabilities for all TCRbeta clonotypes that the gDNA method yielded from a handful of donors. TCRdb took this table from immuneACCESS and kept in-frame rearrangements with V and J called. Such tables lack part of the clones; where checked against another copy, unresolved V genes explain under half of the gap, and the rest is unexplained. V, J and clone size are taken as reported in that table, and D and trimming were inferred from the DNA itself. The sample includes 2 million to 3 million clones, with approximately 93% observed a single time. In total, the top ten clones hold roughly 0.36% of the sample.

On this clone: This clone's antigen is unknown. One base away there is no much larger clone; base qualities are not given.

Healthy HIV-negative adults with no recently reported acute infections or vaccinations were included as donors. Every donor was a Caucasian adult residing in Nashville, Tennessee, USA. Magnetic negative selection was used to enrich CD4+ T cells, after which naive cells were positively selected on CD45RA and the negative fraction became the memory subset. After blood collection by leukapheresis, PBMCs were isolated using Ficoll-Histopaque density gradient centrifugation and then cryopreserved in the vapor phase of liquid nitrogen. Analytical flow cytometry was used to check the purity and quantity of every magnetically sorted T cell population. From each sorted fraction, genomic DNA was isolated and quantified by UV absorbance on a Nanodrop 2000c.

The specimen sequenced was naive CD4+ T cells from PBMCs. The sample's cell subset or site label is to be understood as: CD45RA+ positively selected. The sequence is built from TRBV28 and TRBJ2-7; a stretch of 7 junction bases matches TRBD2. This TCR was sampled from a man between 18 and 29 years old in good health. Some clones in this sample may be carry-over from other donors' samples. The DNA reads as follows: TGTGCCAGCAGTTCGGTGGGCCTTGGGGGGGACGAGCAGTACTTC. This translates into CASSSVGLGGDEQYF.